This T cell receptor (beta chain) was sequenced for a study of blood T cell repertoires in COVID-19. Study information: Collection of acute and convalescent COVID-19 samples took place in the United States, Italy and Spain. Sources were T cells, B-cell-depleted T cells, or PBMCs; the material itself was cDNA or gDNA.

V lost 2 bases and J lost 2, with 6 bases in between. The CDR3 is 13 amino acids. In its sample, this clone was seen a few times. This sample also contains other DNA sequences that code for the same CDR3. Source study methods: Researchers report that nucleated cell counts were estimated from reference gene primer amplification. Clones were sequenced by immunoSEQ multiplex PCR, and TCRdb holds only the in-frame ones, with some missing. The DNA gave D and trimming, while V, J and clone size come from that table. The table shows 210,000 or so clones, with around nine tenths occurring only once. Sequencing was carried out using peripheral blood. The rearrangement links TRBV12-3 or TRBV12-4 to TRBJ1-1; perhaps TRBD1 as D (5 bases). The clonotype was recovered from a man between 18 and 29 years old with active or convalescent COVID-19. The CDR3 loop reads CASSLQGNTEAFF. CDR3 sequence (DNA): TGTGCCAGCAGTTTACAGGGAAACACTGAAGCTTTCTTT.